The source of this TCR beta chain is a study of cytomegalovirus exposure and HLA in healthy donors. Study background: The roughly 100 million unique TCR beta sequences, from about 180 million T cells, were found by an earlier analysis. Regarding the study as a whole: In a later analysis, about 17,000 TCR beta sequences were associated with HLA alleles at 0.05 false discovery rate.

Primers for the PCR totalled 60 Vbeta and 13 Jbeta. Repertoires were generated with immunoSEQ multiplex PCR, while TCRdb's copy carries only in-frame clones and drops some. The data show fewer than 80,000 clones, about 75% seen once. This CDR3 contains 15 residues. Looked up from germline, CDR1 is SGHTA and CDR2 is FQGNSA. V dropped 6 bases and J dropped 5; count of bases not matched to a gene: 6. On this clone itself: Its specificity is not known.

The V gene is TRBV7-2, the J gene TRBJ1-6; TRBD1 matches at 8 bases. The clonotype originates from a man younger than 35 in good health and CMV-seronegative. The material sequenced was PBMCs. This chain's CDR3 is CASRENRGDNSPLHF. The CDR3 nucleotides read TGTGCCAGCAGGGAAAACAGGGGGGATAATTCACCCCTCCACTTT.